This passage covers 5 T cell receptor beta chains from one sample sequenced in a study of blood T cell repertoires in COVID-19. Method: immunoSEQ multiplex PCR; TCRdb's copy keeps in-frame clones and lacks some. Seen here are 40,000 to 45,000 clones, 70% to 90% observed once, and the top ten hold 6.2%. Sequencing used peripheral blood. These receptors all come from a human donor in a cohort sampled during active COVID-19.

V gene TRBV6-5 combines with J gene TRBJ2-1; D is perhaps TRBD2 (6 bases). V was pared by 8 bases and J by 0 bases, with 8 bases between. The CDR3 contains 13 residues. Germline assignment: CDR1 MNHEY and CDR2 SVGAGI. The CDR3 reads CASSGDSYNEQFF. The CDR3 DNA follows: TGTGCCAGCTCGGGGGACTCCTACAATGAGCAGTTCTTC.

The chain combines TRBV19 with TRBJ2-1, with D tentatively TRBD2 (5 bases). Trimming shortened V by 3 bases and J by 9 bases, and 9 bases separated the two germline ends. Germline V lookup: CDR1 LNHDA, CDR2 SQIVND (reference sequence). CDR3 size: 12 residues. The CDR3 sequence: CASSIGAAEQFF. The CDR3 nucleotides read TGTGCCAGTAGTATTGGAGCGGCTGAGCAGTTCTTC.

The chain carries TRBV12-3 or TRBV12-4 and TRBJ1-2; D not resolved. V was clipped by 6 bases and J by 5 bases, with 10 bases between them. This CDR3 contains 12 residues. CDR3 protein: CASSPDWYGYTF. The CDR3 DNA reads TGTGCCAGCAGCCCTGACTGGTATGGCTACACCTTC.

The genes are TRBV7-9 and TRBJ2-2, with 7 bases identical to TRBD1. Germline V gene sequence: CDR1 SEHNR, CDR2 FQNEAQ (reference sequence). The CDR3 runs 15 residues. Trimming at V came to 5 bases and at J to 6 bases, leaving 9 bases not matched to a gene. The CDR3 DNA reads as TGTGCCAGCAGCCCCCCGGACAGGCCGTCCGGGGAGCTGTTTTTT. This encodes CASSPPDRPSGELFF.

The chain links TRBV6-5 to TRBJ2-7, with D maybe TRBD2 (6 bases). The V gene's germline CDR1 is MNHEY and CDR2 SVGAGI. This CDR3 spans 12 amino acids. V lost 6 bases to trimming and J lost 3 bases, with 9 bases between them. CDR3 DNA: TGTGCCAGCAGGCGCGGGAACTACGAGCAGTACTTC. It encodes CASRRGNYEQYF.